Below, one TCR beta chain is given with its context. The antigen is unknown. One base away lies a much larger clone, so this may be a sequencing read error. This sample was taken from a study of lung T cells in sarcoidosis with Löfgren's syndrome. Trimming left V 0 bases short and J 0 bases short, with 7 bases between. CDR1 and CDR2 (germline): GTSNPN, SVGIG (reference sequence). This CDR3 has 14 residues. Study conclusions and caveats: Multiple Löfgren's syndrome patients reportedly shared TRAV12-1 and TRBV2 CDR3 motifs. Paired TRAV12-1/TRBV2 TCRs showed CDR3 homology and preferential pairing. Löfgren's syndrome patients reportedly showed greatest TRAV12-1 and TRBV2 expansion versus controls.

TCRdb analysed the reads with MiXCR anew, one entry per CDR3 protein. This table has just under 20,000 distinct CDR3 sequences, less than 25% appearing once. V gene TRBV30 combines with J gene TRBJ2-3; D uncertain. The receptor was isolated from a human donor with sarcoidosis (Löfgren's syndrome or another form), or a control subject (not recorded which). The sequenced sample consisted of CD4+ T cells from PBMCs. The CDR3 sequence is CAWSVVTSTDTQYF. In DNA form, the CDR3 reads TGTGCCTGGAGTGTGGTGACTAGCACAGATACGCAGTATTTT. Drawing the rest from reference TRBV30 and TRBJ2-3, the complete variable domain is SQTIHQWPATLVQPVGSPLSLECTVEGTSNPNLYWYRQAAGRGLQLLFYSVGIGQISSEVPQNLSASRPQDRQFILSSKKLLLSDSGFYLCAWSVVTSTDTQYFGPGTRLTVL.